This TCR beta chain was obtained from a study of control samples from healthy donors and cancer patients. The CDR3 consists of 13 residues. Germline CDR1 and CDR2: LNHDA and SQIVND (reference sequence). Trimming cost V 5 bases and J 4 bases, with 9 bases left between them. Sequencing used immunoSEQ multiplex PCR; TCRdb keeps in-frame clones, though not all of them. Among more than 100,000 clones listed, more than 70% were seen once. The chain is built from TRBV19 and TRBJ2-1; a possible D gene is TRBD1 (5 bases). This TCR was sampled from a man aged 40-55 years in good health. Input material: blood. This CDR3 is CASSPRDYNEQFF. CDR3 DNA: TGTGCCAGTAGTCCCAGGGATTACAATGAGCAGTTCTTC.